What follows are 31 T cell receptor beta chains derived from one specimen sequenced in a study of T-cell reconstitution after alpha-beta-depleted transplantation in children. Library preparation (for TCRbeta) was performed with unique molecular identifiers. A single record per CDR3 protein comes from TCRdb applying MiXCR to the PCR reads. The sample consists of 280,000 or so distinct CDR3 sequences, roughly 12% of them appearing once. Source: peripheral blood, taken 180 days after TCRalphabeta/CD19-depleted stem cell transplant. The receptors were gathered from a male patient aged 2 to 9 who had a stem cell transplant for chronic granulomatous disease, so the T cells may come from the graft donor.

Note on this clonotype: A much larger clone differs from this one at a single base, so this may be a read error. The chain is built from TRBV9 and TRBJ1-2, with D tentatively TRBD1 (6 bases). The CDR3 extends over 16 amino acids. Trimming removed 0 bases from V and 4 bases from J, with 16 bases in between. Germline CDR1 reads SGDLS; CDR2 reads YYNGEE. The CDR3 spells CASSVAGEEGAYGYTF. The CDR3 nucleotides are TGTGCCAGCAGCGTAGCAGGGGAGGAAGGAGCCTATGGCTACACCTTC.

For this clonotype: A read error may be the cause here, since a much bigger clone is one base away. The CDR3 sequence is CASSPRQERLDTQYF. For the CDR3, the DNA is TGTGCCAGCAGCCCTCGGCAGGAACGACTGGATACCCAGTACTTC. The rearrangement links TRBV7-2 to TRBJ2-5; no reliable D call. This CDR3 contains 15 residues. Between the trimmed V and J ends, which lost 5 bases and 8 bases, there was a span of 21 bases. Germline CDR1 is SGHTA and CDR2 is FQGNSA.

In its sample, this clonotype was seen many times. CDR3 sequence: CASKGTGIYEQYF. The CDR3 DNA reads TGTGCCAGCAAGGGGACAGGGATCTACGAGCAGTACTTC. The J gene is TRBJ2-7, the V gene TRBV6-2 or TRBV6-3; 9 nucleotides agree with TRBD1. This CDR3 has 13 residues. The germline CDR1 and CDR2 sequences are MNHEY and SVGEGT. V trimming: 7 bases; J trimming: 3 bases; junction bases outside the gene matches: 4.

This clonotype was picked up many times. The chain has TRBV20-1 and TRBJ2-3, with D perhaps TRBD2 (6 bases). The V end lost 6 bases, the J end lost 6 bases, and 19 bases lay between the germline ends. Germline V gene lookup returns CDR1 DFQATT and CDR2 SNEGSKA (reference sequence). The CDR3 runs 14 residues. The chain's CDR3 is CSAAPTSYPDTQYF. The CDR3 bases are TGCAGTGCCGCTCCTACTAGCTACCCGGATACGCAGTATTTT.

A few counts support this clonotype. The rearrangement links TRBV2 to TRBJ2-7; no definite D call. The CDR3 covers 13 residues. Germline CDR1 and CDR2: SNHLY and FYNNEI. The V end lost 1 base, the J end lost 4 bases, and 8 bases lay between the germline ends. The CDR3 region is CASSEVEWYEQYF. CDR3 sequence (DNA): TGTGCCAGCAGTGAAGTGGAGTGGTACGAGCAGTACTTC.

About this clonotype: A read error may be the cause here, since a much bigger clone is one base away. The V call is TRBV5-5, the J call TRBJ2-1; 8 nucleotides agree with TRBD2. With the DNA end fitting TRBJ2-7 better, the J assignment may be wrong. Germline CDR1 is SGHKS and CDR2 is YYEKEE (reference sequence). The CDR3 consists of 17 residues. CDR3 amino acids: CASSLSPSGGPTDEQYF. CDR3 in DNA: TGTGCCAGCAGCCTCAGTCCAAGCGGGGGCCCGACAGATGAGCAGTACTTC.

This clonotype showed up many times. This chain uses TRBV5-6 with TRBJ2-1, with 7 bases identical to TRBD2. Trimming at V came to 4 bases and at J to 3 bases, leaving 10 bases not matched to a gene. This CDR3 spans 16 amino acids. The germline gives CDR1 SGHDT, CDR2 YYEEEE. The CDR3: CASSHPTSELYNEQFF. The CDR3 DNA sequence: TGTGCCAGCAGCCACCCTACTAGCGAGCTCTACAATGAGCAGTTCTTC.

Many counts were recorded for this clonotype. The chain combines TRBV7-9 with TRBJ2-5; the D is unclear. Per germline, CDR1 SEHNR and CDR2 FQNEAQ (reference sequence). This CDR3 contains 13 residues. Trimming removed 5 bases from V and 5 bases from J, with 12 bases in between. The chain's CDR3 is CASSRTGPETQYF. The CDR3 DNA is TGTGCCAGCAGCCGGACGGGCCCCGAGACCCAGTACTTC. The full variable domain, rest sourced from reference TRBV7-9 and TRBJ2-5, is DTGVSQNPRHKITKRGQNVTFRCDPISEHNRLYWYRQTLGQGPEFLTYFQNEAQLEKSRLLSDRFSAERPKGSFSTLEIQRTEQGDSAMYLCASSRTGPETQYFGPGTRLLVL.

With regard to this clonotype: This sequence may be a read error, since a much larger clone differs from it by one base. This chain links TRBV27 with TRBJ2-7; D might be TRBD1 (5 bases). CDR3 length equals 15 residues. Germline lookup yields CDR1 MNHEY and CDR2 SMNVEV (reference sequence). The CDR3 spells CASGLLAGPDYEQYF. CDR3 sequence (DNA): TGTGCCAGCGGTTTACTGGCAGGGCCTGACTACGAGCAGTACTTC.

There are many counts of this clonotype. The V gene is TRBV5-4, the J gene TRBJ2-7; 7 nucleotides agree with TRBD1. The CDR3 is made up of 13 amino acids. Germline V gene sequence: CDR1 SGHNT, CDR2 YYREEE (reference sequence). Trimming took 4 bases from V and 6 from J; bases not matched to a gene: 7. The CDR3 coding sequence is TGTGCCAGCAGCCCGGACAGGATGTCCGAGCAGTACTTC. Encoded protein: CASSPDRMSEQYF.

This clonotype was seen many times. The chain combines TRBV27 with TRBJ2-7; D perhaps matches TRBD2 (5 bases). CDR1 is MNHEY and CDR2 is SMNVEV in the germline V gene (reference sequence). The length of the CDR3 is 14 residues. V was pared by 4 bases and J by 6 bases, with 16 bases between. CDR3 bases: TGTGCCAGCAGTTATGCAGGCGATCGGGGCGAGCAGTACTTC. Protein sequence: CASSYAGDRGEQYF.

V is TRBV29-1 and J is TRBJ2-2; D is uncertain. Germline lookup yields CDR1 SQVTM and CDR2 ANQGSEA. The CDR3 is 13 residues long. The V end was cut by 6 bases, the J end by 2 bases, with 10 bases between. The CDR3 reads CSVLISNTGELFF. The CDR3 DNA reads as TGCAGCGTGTTGATCAGTAACACCGGGGAGCTGTTTTTT.

This clonotype was seen repeatedly, ten times or more. The DNA of the CDR3 is TGTGCCAGCAGCGCAGTGCGGAACACAGATACGCAGTATTTT. Residues: CASSAVRNTDTQYF. The V call is TRBV9, the J call TRBJ2-3; D gene ambiguous. From germline, CDR1 is SGDLS and CDR2 YYNGEE. V lost 3 bases and J 2 bases, leaving 10 bases between the germline ends. CDR3 length: 14 residues.

The chain links TRBV15 to TRBJ1-5, with 7 positions matching TRBD1. This CDR3 spans 16 amino acids. V lost 6 bases to trimming and J lost 0 bases; unmatched junction nucleotides: 8. Germline assignment: CDR1 LNHNV and CDR2 YYDKDF (reference sequence). The CDR3 sequence: CATRAQGGRSNQPQHF. The CDR3, as DNA: TGTGCCACCAGGGCTCAGGGGGGGCGTAGCAATCAGCCCCAGCATTTT.

There are many counts of this clonotype. The chain has TRBV7-2 and TRBJ2-1; D perhaps matches TRBD1 (6 bases). The CDR3 runs to 15 residues. Per germline, CDR1 SGHTA and CDR2 FQGNSA. V lost 6 bases and J 1 base, leaving 13 bases between the germline ends. CDR3 nucleotide sequence: TGTGCCAGCAGGTTCACAGGGCGGTCCTACAATGAGCAGTTCTTC. Amino acids: CASRFTGRSYNEQFF.

This clonotype has a count of ten or more. V and J are TRBV7-9 and TRBJ1-1; D is unresolved. The CDR3 is 12 amino acids. Trimming pared 5 bases from V and 11 bases from J, leaving 15 bases between. Germline V lookup: CDR1 SEHNR, CDR2 FQNEAQ (reference sequence). The DNA of the CDR3 is TGTGCCAGCAGCCGCGCAGCGGACGAGGCTTTCTTT. Protein product: CASSRAADEAFF.

This clonotype appeared many times. The V gene is TRBV24-1, the J gene TRBJ2-5, with 15 positions matching TRBD2. The V gene end was trimmed by 4 bases and the J gene end by 6 bases; junction bases not matched to a gene: 2. There are 15 residues in the CDR3. Germline V gene sequence: CDR1 KGHDR, CDR2 SFDVKD. CDR3 in amino acids: CATSEGTSGRKTQYF. Here the CDR3 DNA reads TGTGCCACCAGTGAAGGGACTAGCGGGAGGAAGACCCAGTACTTC.

This clonotype was seen many times. The chain joins TRBV7-2 to TRBJ2-7; TRBD1 matches at 7 bases. After removal of 6 bases from V and 3 bases from J, the junction contained 5 bases not matched to a gene. Germline lookup yields CDR1 SGHTA and CDR2 FQGNSA. The CDR3 is 13 residues long. As DNA, the CDR3 is TGTGCCAGCAGGAGGACAGGAGACTACGAGCAGTACTTC. This sequence encodes CASRRTGDYEQYF.

In its sample, this clonotype was seen many times. The chain has TRBV12-3 or TRBV12-4 and TRBJ1-2; a weak D match, TRBD1 (6 bases). Between the trimmed V and J ends, which lost 4 bases and 1 base, there was a span of 13 bases. The CDR3 has 15 amino acids. As DNA, the CDR3 is TGTGCCAGCAGTTCCACAGGGCGAGATAACTATGGCTACACCTTC. Amino acid sequence: CASSSTGRDNYGYTF.

This clonotype was found a few times. This rearrangement joins TRBV7-2 to TRBJ2-7; possible D gene TRBD1, 5 bases. CDR1 and CDR2 from the germline V gene are SGHTA and FQGNSA. The ends were cut back, 10 bases at V and 7 bases at J, with 20 bases in the middle. The CDR3 covers 13 residues. The DNA for the CDR3 is TGTGCCACGAGTCTCAGGGTCCATCAGGAGCAGTACTTC. The encoded protein is CATSLRVHQEQYF.

This clonotype has ten or more counts. This chain links TRBV15 with TRBJ2-5; 8 nucleotides align to TRBD1. CDR1 LNHNV and CDR2 YYDKDF come from the germline V gene (reference sequence). This CDR3 is 14 amino acids long. Trimming cost V 1 base and J 5 bases; bases outside gene matches: 3. CDR3: CATSRGTGLETQYF. The DNA of the CDR3 is TGTGCCACCAGCAGAGGGACAGGGTTGGAGACCCAGTACTTC.

This clonotype appeared many times. The rearrangement joins TRBV5-1 to TRBJ2-7; maybe TRBD1 (6 bases). V lost 4 bases and J lost 0, with 14 bases in between. The CDR3 runs 15 residues. From germline, CDR1 is SGHRS and CDR2 YFSETQ. CDR3 DNA sequence: TGCGCCAGCAGCGCGTGGGACACTTTCTCCTACGAGCAGTACTTC. It specifies CASSAWDTFSYEQYF.

This clonotype has just a few counts. This chain links TRBV6-5 with TRBJ1-6, with TRBD1 identical over 9 bases. V lost 2 bases and J lost 7; bases outside the gene matches: 9. The V gene's germline CDR1 is MNHEY and CDR2 SVGAGI. The CDR3 consists of 17 residues. The CDR3 loop reads CASSYLTGGGQNSPLHF. The CDR3 DNA reads TGTGCCAGCAGTTACCTAACAGGGGGCGGACAGAATTCACCCCTCCACTTT.

At least ten counts were recorded for this clonotype. The gene calls are TRBV21-1 and TRBJ2-1. TRBV21-1 corresponds to a pseudogene. The length of the CDR3 is 11 residues. The CDR3 region is CASSKGVPVFF. The CDR3 DNA reads as TGTGCCAGCAGCAAAGGGGTACCGGTGTTCTTC.

This clonotype was observed at least ten times. This sequence joins TRBV29-1 and TRBJ2-2; perhaps TRBD1 as D (6 bases). The germline CDR1 and CDR2 sequences are SQVTM and ANQGSEA. This CDR3 contains 10 residues. The ends were cut back, 8 bases at V and 5 bases at J, with 6 bases in the middle. The CDR3 region has the DNA TGCAGCCAGGGGACCGGGGAGCTGTTTTTT. Amino acids: CSQGTGELFF.

The rearrangement uses TRBV20-1 and TRBJ2-3, with 16 bases matching TRBD2. Germline loops: CDR1 DFQATT, CDR2 SNEGSKA (reference sequence). CDR3 length: 19 amino acids. The J segment lost 5 bases and the V segment lost 1 base, leaving 12 bases of the junction unmatched. The CDR3 spells CSARGAGLAGGPKRDTQYF. The CDR3 bases are TGCAGTGCTAGAGGAGCGGGACTAGCGGGGGGGCCAAAGAGAGATACGCAGTATTTT.

This clonotype has a handful of counts. The CDR3 here is CASSPDRSGANVLTF. CDR3 DNA sequence: TGTGCCAGTAGCCCGGACAGGTCTGGGGCCAACGTCCTGACTTTC. V usage is TRBV19 and J usage is TRBJ2-6; 7 bases line up with TRBD1. In germline, CDR1 is LNHDA, CDR2 SQIVND (reference sequence). The CDR3 consists of 15 residues. V shed 6 bases and J 1 base; nucleotides not matched to a gene: 3.

This chain connects TRBV5-1 to TRBJ2-1, with 12 bases identical to TRBD2. The germline gives CDR1 SGHRS, CDR2 YFSETQ. This CDR3 region has 18 residues. V was clipped by 0 bases and J by 0 bases; unmatched bases: 4. CDR3 bases: TGCGCCAGCAGCTTGGGACTAGCGGGAGCCCGCTCCTACAATGAGCAGTTCTTC. It codes for CASSLGLAGARSYNEQFF.

This clonotype was recorded once. Since a much larger clone is just one base distant, this may be a read error. This chain connects TRBV5-1 to TRBJ2-7, with D perhaps TRBD2 (5 bases). The CDR3 loop spans 14 amino acids. CDR1 is SGHRS and CDR2 is YFSETQ in the germline V gene. CDR3 residues: CASSLADNDYEQSF. In nucleotides, the CDR3 is TGCGCCAGCAGCTTGGCCGACAACGACTACGAGCAGTCCTTC.

This clonotype was detected ten times or more. The V gene is TRBV7-2, the J gene TRBJ2-7; possible D gene TRBD2, 6 bases. Trimming took 3 bases from V and 3 from J, leaving 12 bases between them. The CDR3 is 14 amino acids. Germline loops: CDR1 SGHTA, CDR2 FQGNSA. CDR3 sequence: CASSLGGQYYEQYF. CDR3 nucleotides: TGTGCCAGCAGCTTGGGGGGTCAATACTACGAGCAGTACTTC.

This clonotype has at least ten counts. The junction shows a germline mismatch at one end, possibly a read error. The chain is built from TRBV6-2 or TRBV6-3 and TRBJ2-3; 8 bases fit TRBD1. Germline CDR1 reads MNHEY; CDR2 reads SVGEGT. This CDR3 is 11 amino acids long. CDR3 sequence reads: CASSQGAEPCF. The CDR3 nucleotides read TGTGCCAGCAGTCAGGGGGCAGAACCGTGTTTT.